These T cell receptor beta chains were read from a single sample in a study of CD8+ T cells in alopecia areata. Repertoires were generated with immunoSEQ multiplex PCR, while TCRdb's copy carries only in-frame clones and drops some. This table holds approximately 200,000 clones, 60% found once. The starting material was CD4+ T cells sorted from blood, obtained at week 4, from a patient treated with tofacitinib. These receptors all come from a human donor with alopecia areata. CDR3s include the opening cysteine and the closing phenylalanine or tryptophan. D genes are given only for firm matches. The size of a clone is reported for some rows only, either as once, few or many, or as a class for expanded clones.

CDR3 length	V gene	J gene	clone size	D gene	CDR3 protein	CDR3 DNA
15	TRBV4-2	TRBJ2-7	.	TRBD1	CASSQPGQGDYEQYF	TGTGCCAGCAGCCAGCCGGGACAGGGGGACTACGAGCAGTACTTC
18	TRBV15	TRBJ2-6	.	.	CATSRGLTREFGANVLTF	TGTGCCACCAGCAGAGGGCTTACCCGGGAATTTGGGGCCAACGTCCTGACTTTC
15	TRBV29-1	TRBJ1-1	.	.	CSVDTGLLVNTEAFF	TGCAGCGTTGACACAGGGTTGTTGGTGAACACTGAAGCTTTCTTT
15	TRBV7-8	TRBJ2-3	.	TRBD1	CASSPRQGWPDTQYF	TGTGCCAGCAGCCCCCGACAGGGGTGGCCAGATACGCAGTATTTT
15	TRBV30	TRBJ2-2	once	TRBD2	CAWEASGRYTGELFF	TGTGCCTGGGAGGCTAGCGGGAGGTATACCGGGGAGCTGTTTTTT
14	TRBV18	TRBJ1-1	.	.	CASSPPGVSTEAFF	TGTGCCAGCTCACCTCCTGGGGTGAGCACTGAAGCTTTCTTT
13	TRBV2	TRBJ2-5	.	.	CASTGDGGETQYF	TGTGCCAGCACCGGGGACGGGGGAGAGACCCAGTACTTC
14	TRBV9	TRBJ1-3	.	.	CASSVFSSGNTIYF	TGTGCCAGCAGCGTTTTCAGCTCGGGAAACACCATATATTTT
16	TRBV27	TRBJ2-3	.	.	CASRRIRASGTDTQYF	TGTGCCAGCAGAAGGATTCGGGCTAGCGGCACAGATACGCAGTATTTT
14	TRBV18	TRBJ2-7	once	.	CASSPGRTSYEQYF	TGTGCCAGCTCACCGGGACGGACTTCCTACGAGCAGTACTTC
14	TRBV19	TRBJ2-3	.	.	CASRERIGADTQYF	TGTGCCAGTCGAGAGAGGATTGGCGCAGATACGCAGTATTTT
14	TRBV15	TRBJ2-5	.	.	CATTRGRDQETQYF	TGTGCCACCACCAGGGGTAGGGATCAAGAGACCCAGTACTTC
15	TRBV6-5	TRBJ2-5	.	.	CASSPLGLAQETQYF	TGTGCCAGCAGCCCCCTCGGCCTAGCACAAGAGACCCAGTACTTC
15	TRBV5-1	TRBJ1-2	once	.	CASSLVAGVTYGYTF	TGCGCCAGCAGCTTGGTGGCAGGAGTTACCTATGGCTACACCTTC
15	TRBV9	TRBJ2-3	few	.	CASGGGTSSTDTQYF	TGTGCCAGCGGGGGCGGGACCTCTAGCACAGATACGCAGTATTTT
16	TRBV4-2	TRBJ2-1	.	.	CASSQDHGGNYNEQFF	TGTGCCAGCAGCCAAGATCACGGGGGAAACTACAATGAGCAGTTCTTC
12	TRBV10-3	TRBJ2-3	.	.	CAIRTSADTQYF	TGTGCCATCAGGACGAGCGCAGATACGCAGTATTTT
14	TRBV29-1	TRBJ2-7	few	.	CSAIDLGGSYEQYF	TGCAGCGCAATAGACCTCGGCGGCTCCTACGAGCAGTACTTC
15	TRBV15	TRBJ1-2	.	TRBD1	CATSREEGADYGYTF	TGTGCCACCAGCAGAGAGGAGGGGGCGGACTATGGCTACACCTTC
16	TRBV5-1	TRBJ1-1	.	TRBD1	CASSRGDRDMNTEAFF	TGCGCCAGCAGCCGAGGAGACAGGGATATGAACACTGAAGCTTTCTTT
16	TRBV30	TRBJ1-5	few	.	CAWSPVGRSSNQPQHF	TGTGCCTGGTCACCCGTCGGCCGCTCTAGCAATCAGCCCCAGCATTTT
15	TRBV7-8	TRBJ2-1	.	.	CASSLFHSSLNEQFF	TGTGCCAGCAGCTTATTCCATTCTAGCCTTAATGAGCAGTTCTTC
14	TRBV30	TRBJ1-1	.	.	CAWSVPGFGAEAFF	TGTGCCTGGAGTGTTCCCGGGTTTGGGGCTGAAGCTTTCTTT
10	TRBV20-1	TRBJ1-1	.	.	CSAREDVAFF	TGCAGTGCTAGGGAAGACGTGGCTTTCTTT
13	TRBV5-1	TRBJ1-2	.	.	CASSSDLDYGYTF	TGCGCCAGCAGCTCGGATTTGGACTATGGCTACACCTTC
15	TRBV4-1	TRBJ2-7	few	.	CASSQAGTTAYEQYF	TGCGCCAGCAGCCAAGCCGGGACAACAGCCTACGAGCAGTACTTC
14	TRBV7-2	TRBJ2-5	.	TRBD2	CASSAGLVEETQYF	TGTGCCAGCAGCGCGGGACTAGTTGAGGAGACCCAGTACTTC
12	TRBV7-2	TRBJ2-1	once	.	CASSYPGNEQFF	TGTGCCAGCAGCTACCCTGGCAATGAGCAGTTCTTC
13	TRBV29-1	TRBJ2-7	.	TRBD2	CSGWTSGAYEQYF	TGCAGCGGGTGGACTAGCGGGGCCTACGAGCAGTACTTC
17	TRBV4-2	TRBJ2-1	once	TRBD2	CASSQDGTSGIYNEQFF	TGTGCCAGCAGCCAAGATGGGACTAGCGGTATTTACAATGAGCAGTTCTTC
15	TRBV5-1	TRBJ1-5	.	.	CASSEGPMGNQPQHF	TGCGCCAGCAGCGAGGGCCCCATGGGCAATCAGCCCCAGCATTTT
13	TRBV30	TRBJ2-5	.	TRBD1	CAWSKTGEETQYF	TGTGCCTGGAGTAAGACAGGGGAAGAGACCCAGTACTTC
15	TRBV28	TRBJ1-3	.	TRBD1	CASSSGTASGNTIYF	TGTGCCAGCAGCAGCGGGACAGCATCTGGAAACACCATATATTTT
12	TRBV28	TRBJ2-7	.	.	CAVGRDGYEQYF	TGTGCCGTGGGGCGGGATGGGTACGAGCAGTACTTC
15	TRBV27	TRBJ2-3	many	.	CASSLGEQRGDTQYF	TGTGCCAGCAGTTTAGGAGAGCAGAGGGGTGATACGCAGTATTTT
13	TRBV2	TRBJ2-2	.	TRBD2	CASSASGTGELFF	TGTGCCAGCAGTGCTAGCGGCACCGGGGAGCTGTTTTTT
13	TRBV30	TRBJ2-2	.	.	CAWSVRRVGELFF	TGTGCCTGGAGTGTACGACGGGTGGGGGAGCTGTTTTTT
13	TRBV29-1	TRBJ1-5	.	.	CSVGWGANQPQHF	TGCAGCGTAGGGTGGGGGGCGAATCAGCCCCAGCATTTT
16	TRBV30	TRBJ1-1	once	.	CAWRPYRVNMNTEAFF	TGTGCCTGGAGGCCCTACAGGGTAAACATGAACACTGAAGCTTTCTTT
12	TRBV29-1	TRBJ1-2	few	TRBD1	CSVDRDSYGYTF	TGCAGCGTTGATAGGGACAGTTATGGCTACACCTTC
13	TRBV11-2	TRBJ2-1	.	.	CASSLDLGDEQFF	TGTGCCAGCAGCTTAGATCTAGGAGATGAGCAGTTCTTC
12	TRBV19	TRBJ1-3	few	.	CASGYSGNTIYF	TGTGCCAGTGGGTACTCTGGAAACACCATATATTTT
13	TRBV6-5	TRBJ2-1	.	.	CASSYSGLPEEFF	TGTGCCAGCAGTTACTCGGGGCTCCCCGAGGAGTTCTTC
15	TRBV7-2	TRBJ2-7	.	.	CASSLDRYRSYEQYF	TGTGCCAGCAGCTTAGATAGGTACCGCTCCTACGAGCAGTACTTC